These T cell receptor beta chains were read from a single sample in a study of blood T cell repertoires in COVID-19. Data came from immunoSEQ multiplex PCR; TCRdb stores just in-frame clones and leaves some out. The table has nearly 350,000 clones, about 90% seen once. Sequenced input: peripheral blood. The receptors shown here come from a woman aged 45-65 years with COVID-19, enrolled during active disease. The CDR3 runs from the conserved cysteine through the conserved F or W. D genes are given only for firm matches. Size is omitted from some rows. Given values are once, few, many or a class for expanded clones.

size	V	D	J	CDR3	DNA
NA	TRBV6-2/TRBV6-3	TRBD2	TRBJ2-7	CASSYFAGGGSEQYF	TGTGCCAGCAGTTACTTTGCGGGAGGAGGGTCCGAGCAGTACTTC
NA	TRBV5-1	TRBD1	TRBJ2-1	CASSPRQGLGNEQFF	TGCGCCAGCAGCCCAAGACAGGGGCTTGGGAATGAGCAGTTCTTC
NA	TRBV11-3	TRBD1	TRBJ2-1	CASSSWTGESEQFF	TGTGCCAGCAGCTCTTGGACAGGGGAAAGTGAGCAGTTCTTC
NA	TRBV18	NA	TRBJ2-1	CASSPGSSAYNEQFF	TGTGCCAGCTCACCCGGGTCTAGCGCCTACAATGAGCAGTTCTTC
NA	TRBV29-1	NA	TRBJ2-7	CSVEVRAVHEQYF	TGCAGCGTTGAAGTTCGCGCGGTCCACGAGCAGTACTTC
NA	TRBV27	TRBD2	TRBJ2-1	CASSPRLAGGLGEQFF	TGTGCCAGCAGTCCTAGACTAGCGGGAGGACTGGGTGAGCAGTTCTTC
NA	TRBV19	NA	TRBJ1-3	CASTRGARGNTIYF	TGTGCCAGTACGCGGGGGGCGCGTGGAAACACCATATATTTT
NA	TRBV12-3/TRBV12-4	NA	TRBJ1-1	CASRAIWTEAFF	TGTGCCAGCAGAGCCATTTGGACTGAAGCTTTCTTT
NA	TRBV3-1/TRBV3-2	NA	TRBJ1-1	CASSRRVKTEAFF	TGTGCCAGCAGCCGCAGGGTTAAGACTGAAGCTTTCTTT
NA	TRBV27	TRBD2	TRBJ2-7	CASSPKIAGRYEQYF	TGTGCCAGCAGCCCAAAGATAGCGGGAAGGTACGAGCAGTACTTC
NA	TRBV7-6	TRBD1	TRBJ1-4	CASSSGQGATNEKLFF	TGTGCCAGCAGCTCGGGACAGGGTGCAACTAATGAAAAACTGTTTTTT
NA	TRBV2	TRBD1	TRBJ1-2	CASSGGTAYGYTF	TGTGCCAGCAGTGGCGGGACAGCCTATGGCTACACCTTC
NA	TRBV7-9	TRBD1	TRBJ2-7	CASSLGQGAYEQYF	TGTGCCAGCAGCTTAGGACAGGGCGCATACGAGCAGTACTTC
NA	TRBV6-5	NA	TRBJ2-1	CASSNTKVGEQFF	TGTGCCAGCAGTAATACTAAAGTCGGAGAGCAGTTCTTC
NA	TRBV3-1/TRBV3-2	NA	TRBJ1-3	CASSQVSGTGNTIYF	TGTGCCAGCAGCCAAGTCTCGGGTACTGGAAACACCATATATTTT
once	TRBV20-1	NA	TRBJ1-2	CSATDTYF	TGCAGTGCAACCGATACCTACTTC
NA	TRBV5-4	NA	TRBJ2-7	CASSPRDSTYEQYF	TGTGCCAGCAGTCCGAGGGACTCCACCTACGAGCAGTACTTC
NA	TRBV5-1	NA	TRBJ2-1	CASSLVGRGRSSYNEQFF	TGCGCCAGCAGCTTGGTCGGTCGTGGGAGGTCCTCCTACAATGAGCAGTTCTTC
once	TRBV10-3	NA	TRBJ2-4	CAISDDGWNIQYF	TGTGCCATCAGCGATGACGGGTGGAACATTCAGTACTTC
NA	TRBV7-8	NA	TRBJ1-1	CASSPNPAGLAFF	TGTGCCAGCAGCCCGAACCCCGCAGGGTTAGCTTTCTTT
NA	TRBV5-1	TRBD1	TRBJ1-2	CASSPEGTGAGGYTF	TGCGCCAGCAGCCCAGAAGGGACAGGGGCAGGGGGCTACACCTTC
NA	TRBV4-1	NA	TRBJ1-5	CASSQGGLYNQPQHF	TGCGCCAGCAGCCAAGGAGGCCTTTACAATCAGCCCCAGCATTTT
NA	TRBV23-1	TRBD2	TRBJ2-1	CASRPGTSGRTWAYNEQFF	TGCGCCAGCCGACCCGGCACTAGCGGGAGGACGTGGGCCTACAATGAGCAGTTCTTC
NA	TRBV30	NA	TRBJ1-1	CAWGRRGNTEAFF	TGTGCCTGGGGCCGGAGGGGGAACACTGAAGCTTTCTTT
NA	TRBV7-8	NA	TRBJ1-2	CASSRGGAGLNYGYTF	TGTGCCAGCAGCCGCGGTGGGGCAGGGTTAAACTATGGCTACACCTTC
NA	TRBV30	NA	TRBJ2-7	CAWSVGGTSYEQYF	TGTGCCTGGAGTGTTGGCGGGACCTCCTACGAGCAGTACTTC
NA	TRBV4-3	NA	TRBJ2-7	CASSQAPVTVYPYEQYF	TGCGCCAGCAGCCAAGCCCCCGTGACAGTCTATCCCTACGAGCAGTACTTC
NA	TRBV29-1	TRBD1	TRBJ2-2	CSVRDRGSTGELFF	TGCAGCGTAAGGGACAGGGGAAGCACCGGGGAGCTGTTTTTT
NA	TRBV5-4	NA	TRBJ2-5	CASSLGQGRETQYF	TGTGCCAGCAGCTTGGGGCAGGGTAGAGAGACCCAGTACTTC
NA	TRBV12-5	TRBD1	TRBJ1-4	CASGLGRQGGNEKLFF	TGTGCTAGTGGTTTGGGACGCCAGGGGGGTAATGAAAAACTGTTTTTT
once	TRBV29-1	TRBD1	TRBJ1-3	CSVNRGYGNTIYF	TGCAGCGTAAACAGGGGGTATGGAAACACCATATATTTT
NA	TRBV12-5	NA	TRBJ1-2	CASGPDSTDGYTF	TGTGCTAGTGGTCCAGACAGTACCGACGGCTACACCTTC
NA	TRBV9	TRBD2	TRBJ2-1	CASSSVLSGGSYNEQFF	TGTGCCAGCAGCTCCGTTTTATCGGGAGGCTCCTACAATGAGCAGTTCTTC
once	TRBV3-1/TRBV3-2	TRBD1	TRBJ1-2	CASSQDRDRGRGYGYTF	TGTGCCAGCAGCCAAGACCGGGACAGGGGGCGCGGATATGGCTACACCTTC
NA	TRBV6-5	TRBD1	TRBJ1-1	CASTRGQGAVAFF	TGTGCCAGCACTAGGGGACAGGGGGCCGTAGCTTTCTTT
NA	TRBV30	TRBD1	TRBJ2-2	CAWSPRDSANTGELFF	TGTGCCTGGAGCCCCCGGGACAGTGCGAACACCGGGGAGCTGTTTTTT
NA	TRBV11-2	TRBD2	TRBJ2-7	CASSLGLAGAYEQYF	TGTGCCAGCAGCTTAGGCCTAGCGGGGGCCTACGAGCAGTACTTC
NA	TRBV9	TRBD2	TRBJ2-1	CASSPRSGAGNEQFF	TGTGCCAGCAGCCCCCGATCGGGAGCGGGGAATGAGCAGTTCTTC
NA	TRBV10-3	TRBD1	TRBJ1-2	CATRQGAANYGYTF	TGTGCCACCCGACAGGGGGCGGCGAACTATGGCTACACCTTC
NA	TRBV25-1	NA	TRBJ2-2	CASSLNTGELFF	TGTGCCAGCAGCCTGAACACCGGGGAGCTGTTTTTT
NA	TRBV6-2/TRBV6-3	NA	TRBJ1-5	CASSLNSNQPQHF	TGTGCCAGCAGTTTAAATAGCAATCAGCCCCAGCATTTT
few	TRBV4-1	TRBD1	TRBJ1-1	CASSRYRTGQNTEAFF	TGCGCCAGCAGCCGCTATCGGACAGGCCAGAACACTGAAGCTTTCTTT
NA	TRBV13	NA	TRBJ2-5	CASSPSTKYQETQYF	TGTGCCAGCAGCCCGTCAACAAAATACCAAGAGACCCAGTACTTC
NA	TRBV14	NA	TRBJ1-2	CASSQDMWGGYTF	TGTGCCAGCAGCCAAGATATGTGGGGCGGCTACACCTTC
NA	TRBV5-1	TRBD2	TRBJ2-5	CASSASSVAGGRETQYF	TGCGCCAGCAGCGCATCCTCAGTCGCGGGAGGGAGAGAGACCCAGTACTTC
NA	TRBV28	TRBD1	TRBJ2-7	CASSPPGPRTGWYEQYF	TGTGCCAGCAGTCCCCCTGGTCCTAGGACAGGGTGGTACGAGCAGTACTTC
NA	TRBV11-2	NA	TRBJ2-1	CASSLDLLRARRYNEQFF	TGTGCCAGCAGCTTAGATCTACTGAGGGCGAGGCGGTACAATGAGCAGTTCTTC
NA	TRBV4-2	NA	TRBJ2-7	CASSQDKAGLGYEQYF	TGTGCCAGCAGCCAAGATAAGGCAGGGTTGGGTTACGAGCAGTACTTC
NA	TRBV6-4	TRBD1	TRBJ2-7	CASSVELQGPYEQYF	TGTGCCAGCAGCGTCGAACTACAGGGGCCCTACGAGCAGTACTTC
NA	TRBV29-1	NA	TRBJ2-1	CSVVRGIQFF	TGCAGCGTTGTGCGCGGCATCCAGTTCTTC
NA	TRBV9	TRBD1	TRBJ1-2	CASSGTGGLYGYTF	TGTGCCAGCAGCGGGACAGGGGGCCTCTATGGCTACACCTTC
NA	TRBV7-2	NA	TRBJ2-3	CASSSSSRFPSTDTQYF	TGTGCCAGCAGCTCCTCCTCCAGGTTTCCCTCCACAGATACGCAGTATTTT
NA	TRBV18	TRBD2	TRBJ2-7	CASSPSIAGTSYEQYF	TGTGCCAGCTCACCATCGATAGCGGGTACATCCTACGAGCAGTACTTC
NA	TRBV11-3	NA	TRBJ2-3	CASSTRLVPDTQYF	TGTGCCAGCAGCACTAGACTAGTCCCCGATACGCAGTATTTT
NA	TRBV6-2/TRBV6-3	TRBD1	TRBJ2-7	CASSYYRGEVSYEQYF	TGTGCCAGCAGTTACTACAGGGGCGAAGTTTCCTACGAGCAGTACTTC
NA	TRBV28	TRBD1	TRBJ2-7	CASMYRGNEQYF	TGTGCCAGCATGTACAGGGGAAACGAGCAGTACTTC
NA	TRBV4-2	TRBD2	TRBJ2-3	CASSRGLAGGTGTDTQYF	TGTGCCAGCAGCCGGGGACTAGCGGGAGGGACAGGCACAGATACGCAGTATTTT
once	TRBV18	NA	TRBJ2-7	CASSPHKFYEQYF	TGTGCCAGCTCACCACACAAGTTCTACGAGCAGTACTTC
NA	TRBV11-2	TRBD1	TRBJ1-2	CASRHLRQGRLDFYGYTF	TGTGCCAGCAGACATCTAAGACAGGGACGTCTTGATTTCTATGGCTACACCTTC
NA	TRBV30	TRBD1	TRBJ1-1	CAWSDDRATEAFF	TGTGCCTGGAGTGACGACAGGGCCACTGAAGCTTTCTTT